The clone carrying this TCR beta chain was seen many times. The antigen is unknown. The authors ran a second PCR of about 6 to 12 cycles using a sample-barcoded 5' primer and a J-beta primer mix. TCRdb processed the 5' RACE reads anew with MiXCR; each CDR3 protein has one entry. Of around 670,000 distinct CDR3 sequences detected, less than 35% appear once; the ten largest clones hold more than 15%. This sample stems from a study of blood T cells in healthy people across ages. Whole-study findings and limits: In older individuals, TCR beta diversity per million T cells was lower, falling roughly linearly with age.

Source material: blood. This TCR was sampled from a woman aged 80 or over in good health.

CDR3 sequence reads: CASSLRQNYGYTF. The CDR3 region has the DNA TGTGCCAGCAGCTTACGACAGAACTATGGCTACACCTTC. This chain links TRBV7-8 with TRBJ1-2; TRBD1 is a possible D gene (5 bases). Trimming left V 2 bases short and J 2 bases short, with 6 bases between. The CDR3 spans 13 residues. CDR1 and CDR2 from the germline V gene are SGHVS and FQNEAQ. Full variable domain (outside the CDR3, taken from reference TRBV7-8 and TRBJ1-2): GAGVSQSPRYKVAKRGQDVALRCDPISGHVSLFWYQQALGQGPEFLTYFQNEAQLDKSGLPSDRFFAERPEGSVSTLKIQRTQQEDSAVYLCASSLRQNYGYTFGSGTRLTVV.